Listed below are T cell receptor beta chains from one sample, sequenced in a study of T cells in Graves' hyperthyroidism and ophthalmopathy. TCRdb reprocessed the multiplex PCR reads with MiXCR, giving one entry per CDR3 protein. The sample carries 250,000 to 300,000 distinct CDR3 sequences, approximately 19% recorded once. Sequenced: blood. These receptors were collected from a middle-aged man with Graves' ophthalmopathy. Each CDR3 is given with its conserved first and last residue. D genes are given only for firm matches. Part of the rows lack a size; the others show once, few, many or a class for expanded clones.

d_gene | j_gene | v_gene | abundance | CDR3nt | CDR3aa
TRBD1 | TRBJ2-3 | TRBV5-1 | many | TGCGCCAGCAGCAGGACAGGGGGCGCGAGGGATACGCAGTATTTT | CASSRTGGARDTQYF
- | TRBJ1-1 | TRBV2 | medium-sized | TGTGCCAGCAGTGATAGTACTAGGACCATCACTGAAGCTTTCTTT | CASSDSTRTITEAFF
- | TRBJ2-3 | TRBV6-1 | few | TGTGCCAGCATTCCCTTATCAGGGTTAGAGACAGATACGCAGTATTTT | CASIPLSGLETDTQYF
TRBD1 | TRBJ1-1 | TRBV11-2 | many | TGTGCCAGCAGCTATGGAGGGACAGGGGAGACTGAAGCTTTCTTT | CASSYGGTGETEAFF
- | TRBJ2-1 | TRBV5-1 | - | TGCGCCAGCAGCTTGGAAGGACACACCTACAATGAGCAGTTCTTC | CASSLEGHTYNEQFF
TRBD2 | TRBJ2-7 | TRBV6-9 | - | TGTGCCAGCAGTTACGCGGGAGAGGCCTACGAGCAGTACTTC | CASSYAGEAYEQYF
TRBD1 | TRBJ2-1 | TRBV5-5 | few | TGTGCCAGCAGCAAAGTGACAGGGGGCTCCTACAATGAGCAGTTCTTC | CASSKVTGGSYNEQFF
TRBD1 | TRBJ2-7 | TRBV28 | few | TGTGCCAGCAGTGCTCCGGGACAGGGGGTCCACGAGCAGTACTTC | CASSAPGQGVHEQYF
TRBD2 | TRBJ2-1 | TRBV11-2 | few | TGTGCCAGCAGCTTAGGGCTAGCGGGCCTTAATGAGCAGTTCTTC | CASSLGLAGLNEQFF
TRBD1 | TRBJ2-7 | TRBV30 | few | TGTGCCTGGAGCAAAAAAGCCGGGACAGGGGTGGGCTACGAGCAGTACTTC | CAWSKKAGTGVGYEQYF
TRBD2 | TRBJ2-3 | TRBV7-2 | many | TGTGCCAGCAGCAAAACGGGGGGGTCGCAGTATTTT | CASSKTGGSQYF
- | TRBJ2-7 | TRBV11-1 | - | TGTGCCAGCAGCTTAGTTGGTACAGGGAGCTCCTACGAGCAGTACTTC | CASSLVGTGSSYEQYF
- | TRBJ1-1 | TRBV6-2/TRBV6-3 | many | TGTGCCAGCAGTTACGGGACCGGGAGGGAACTGAACACTGAAGCTTTCTTT | CASSYGTGRELNTEAFF
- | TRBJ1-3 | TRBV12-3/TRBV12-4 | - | TGTGCCAGCAGGAAGACTGGAAACACCATATATTTT | CASRKTGNTIYF
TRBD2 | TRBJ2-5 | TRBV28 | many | TGTGCCAGCAGTAGGGGACTAGCGGGAGGAGAGACCCAGTACTTC | CASSRGLAGGETQYF